The rows below give T cell receptor beta chains drawn from one sample of a study of naive CD8 T cells in extremely preterm neonates. Here immunoSEQ multiplex PCR was the method, and the copy in TCRdb shows in-frame clones only, minus some. Of about 5,800 clones listed, around 97% are singletons. Material: naive CD8+ T cells from blood. The origin of the receptors is a human donor in good health. Each CDR3 is given with its conserved first and last residue. Each record gives: D gene, V gene, clone size, J gene, CDR3 protein, CDR3 DNA. A D gene is named only where the DNA matches it firmly. The size of a clone is reported for some rows only, either as once, few or many, or as a class for expanded clones.

>-|TRBV11-2|-|TRBJ2-7
CASSLWGRTRDYEQYF
TGTGCCAGCAGCTTATGGGGCCGGACGAGAGACTACGAGCAGTACTTC
>TRBD1|TRBV7-9|-|TRBJ2-2
CASSLVFGQDANTGELFF
TGTGCCAGCAGCTTAGTCTTCGGACAGGACGCGAACACCGGGGAGCTGTTTTTT
>-|TRBV7-8|once|TRBJ2-1
CASSLPLGGLNEQFF
TGTGCCAGCAGCTTACCTTTGGGGGGTCTTAATGAGCAGTTCTTC
>TRBD2|TRBV27|-|TRBJ2-1
CASRPGRDNEQFF
TGTGCCAGCAGGCCTGGGAGGGACAATGAGCAGTTCTTC
>TRBD1|TRBV4-1|-|TRBJ1-2
CASSQDRGASGYTF
TGCGCCAGCAGCCAGGACAGGGGGGCGAGCGGCTACACCTTC
>TRBD2|TRBV5-4|-|TRBJ2-3
CASSSETSGLTYFTTDTQYF
TGTGCCAGCAGCTCAGAGACTAGCGGTTTAACGTATTTTACCACAGATACGCAGTATTTT
>TRBD2|TRBV4-1|-|TRBJ2-3
CASSRTTSGGTDTQYF
TGCGCCAGCAGCCGAACGACTAGCGGGGGCACAGATACGCAGTATTTT
>TRBD1|TRBV4-1|-|TRBJ2-7
CASSQVFGTGGYEQYF
TGCGCCAGCAGCCAAGTATTTGGGACAGGGGGGTACGAGCAGTACTTC
>-|TRBV6-5|-|TRBJ2-1
CASSYSNQGNEQFF
TGTGCCAGCAGTTACTCGAACCAGGGCAATGAGCAGTTCTTC
>-|TRBV10-1|-|TRBJ2-5
CASSESVSGETQYF
TGCGCCAGCAGTGAGTCCGTCTCCGGGGAGACCCAGTACTTC
>TRBD2|TRBV5-4|once|TRBJ2-5
CASSSGTSEETQYF
TGTGCCAGCAGCTCCGGGACTAGCGAGGAGACCCAGTACTTC
>TRBD1|TRBV15|-|TRBJ1-3
CATSSHRGSGNTIYF
TGTGCCACCAGCAGCCACAGGGGCTCTGGAAACACCATATATTTT
>-|TRBV7-9|-|TRBJ2-3
CASSPFPGAQYF
TGTGCCAGCAGCCCCTTCCCCGGGGCGCAGTATTTT
>-|TRBV9|-|TRBJ1-6
CASSAGSNSPLHF
TGTGCCAGCAGCGCCGGGTCTAATTCACCCCTCCACTTT
>TRBD2|TRBV29-1|-|TRBJ2-2
CSASGGAVTGELFF
TGCAGCGCAAGCGGGGGGGCGGTCACCGGGGAGCTGTTTTTT
>-|TRBV5-4|-|TRBJ1-2
CASSFKGGDYGYTF
TGTGCCAGCAGCTTCAAAGGGGGGGACTATGGCTACACCTTC
>TRBD2|TRBV9|once|TRBJ2-7
CASSVGGPGGSYEQYF
TGTGCCAGCAGCGTAGGAGGCCCGGGGGGCTCCTACGAGCAGTACTTC
>TRBD2|TRBV11-2|-|TRBJ2-1
CASSFSRLTSSGNEQFF
TGTGCCAGCAGCTTCTCGAGATTGACTAGCTCCGGAAATGAGCAGTTCTTC
>-|TRBV4-1|once|TRBJ2-7
CASSQGPQPGVSYEQYF
TGCGCCAGCAGCCAAGGGCCCCAGCCAGGTGTCTCCTACGAGCAGTACTTC
>-|TRBV6-1|-|TRBJ1-4
CASRKLGNEKLFF
TGTGCCAGCAGGAAACTAGGGAATGAAAAACTGTTTTTT
>-|TRBV7-2|-|TRBJ1-4
CASSFGDRLGEKLFF
TGTGCCAGCAGCTTCGGCGACAGGCTCGGTGAAAAACTGTTTTTT
>-|TRBV4-3|-|TRBJ2-1
CASSQDGHEQFF
TGCGCCAGCAGCCAAGATGGGCATGAGCAGTTCTTC
>-|TRBV5-5|-|TRBJ2-7
CASSLAGPEQYF
TGTGCCAGCAGCTTGGCAGGGCCCGAGCAGTACTTC
>TRBD1|TRBV5-1|once|TRBJ1-3
CASSLEYRGNTIYF
TGCGCCAGCAGCTTGGAGTACAGGGGCAACACCATATATTTT
>-|TRBV4-3|-|TRBJ1-1
CASSRSIQGIMNTEAFF
TGCGCCAGCAGCCGAAGTATTCAGGGAATCATGAACACTGAAGCTTTCTTT
>-|TRBV7-3|once|TRBJ1-2
CASSLIRLKGRSYGYTF
TGTGCCAGCAGCTTAATAAGGTTGAAGGGGCGATCTTATGGCTACACCTTC
>TRBD1|TRBV27|-|TRBJ2-1
CASRDGTGGYNEQFF
TGTGCCAGCAGGGACGGGACAGGGGGTTACAATGAGCAGTTCTTC
>-|TRBV5-4|once|TRBJ2-5
CASSSPQGWEETQYF
TGTGCCAGCAGCTCCCCTCAGGGTTGGGAAGAGACCCAGTACTTC
>TRBD1|TRBV4-1|-|TRBJ2-1
CASSQVLGTGEANEQFF
TGCGCCAGCAGCCAAGTTTTAGGGACAGGGGAGGCAAATGAGCAGTTCTTC
>TRBD2|TRBV7-9|-|TRBJ2-7
CASSFREGRLPYEQYF
TGTGCCAGCAGCTTTCGGGAGGGGCGTCTTCCCTACGAGCAGTACTTC
>-|TRBV7-9|-|TRBJ2-1
CASSPGQEQFF
TGTGCCAGCAGCCCTGGACAGGAGCAGTTCTTC
>TRBD1|TRBV5-4|-|TRBJ2-7
CASSQGTGLGEQYF
TGTGCCAGCAGCCAAGGGACAGGGTTGGGCGAGCAGTACTTC
>TRBD1|TRBV7-9|-|TRBJ2-3
CASSFFPTGSPPDTQYF
TGTGCCAGCAGCTTCTTTCCGACAGGGTCACCCCCAGATACGCAGTATTTT
>-|TRBV5-6|-|TRBJ1-5
CASSFFVSNQPQHF
TGTGCCAGCAGCTTTTTCGTGTCGAATCAGCCCCAGCATTTT
>-|TRBV10-3|-|TRBJ2-7
CAISESGGSYEQYF
TGTGCCATCAGTGAGTCCGGGGGATCCTACGAGCAGTACTTC